Following are 9 T cell receptor beta chains from one sample sequenced in a study of cytomegalovirus exposure and HLA in healthy donors. Primers included in the PCR were 60 Vbeta and 13 Jbeta primers. Sequencing was performed with immunoSEQ multiplex PCR; in TCRdb, only in-frame clones are kept and a portion is missing. The sample contains 95,000 to 150,000 clones, approximately 65% of which appear only once. Sequences were obtained from PBMCs. The source of these receptors is a man aged 18 to 30 in good health and CMV-seronegative.

The gene calls are TRBV5-1 and TRBJ1-2; D not certain. The germline V gene encodes CDR1 SGHRS and CDR2 YFSETQ. The CDR3 extends over 16 amino acids. Trimming removed 1 base at V and 4 bases at J, with 17 bases between. DNA of the CDR3: TGCGCCAGCAGCTTGACCAGTGGCAGGCCCTCCTATGGCTACACCTTC. Amino acid sequence: CASSLTSGRPSYGYTF.

A note on this clone: The same CDR3 also results from other DNA sequences found in this sample. J is TRBJ2-5 and V is TRBV27; D is unresolved. Germline V lookup: CDR1 MNHEY, CDR2 SMNVEV (reference sequence). The V and J ends lost 6 bases and 5 bases respectively, with 13 bases between them. This CDR3 region has 13 residues. CDR3: CASSHVLRETQYF. CDR3 in DNA: TGTGCCAGCAGCCACGTCCTGAGGGAGACCCAGTACTTC.

This clone was observed once. Germline is not matched at one junction end, which may reflect a read error. This chain connects TRBV27 to TRBJ2-7; weak D call: TRBD1 (5 bases). This CDR3 is 15 amino acids long. Germline V gene sequence: CDR1 MNHEY, CDR2 SMNVEV (reference sequence). Here the CDR3 reads CPSSLFPGRSYEQYF. The CDR3 coding sequence is TGTCCCAGCAGTTTGTTCCCAGGGCGGTCCTACGAGCAGTACTTC.

This clone has only a few counts. The chain combines TRBV28 with TRBJ1-3; 8 bases line up with TRBD1. From germline, CDR1 is MDHEN and CDR2 SYDVKM. This CDR3 is built from 15 residues. The junction had 6 bases not matched to a gene; V was cut back by 6 bases and J by 2 bases. The DNA of the CDR3 is TGTGCCAGCAGCCGGACAGGGACCACTGGAAACACCATATATTTT. It codes for CASSRTGTTGNTIYF.

V gene TRBV28 combines with J gene TRBJ1-4, with unresolved D. Trimming removed 2 bases from V and 3 bases from J, with 10 bases in between. Germline V gene lookup returns CDR1 MDHEN and CDR2 SYDVKM. The length of the CDR3 is 15 residues. As DNA, the CDR3 is TGTGCCAGCAGTTTAAGGGCGGGGTCTAATGAAAAACTGTTTTTT. It encodes CASSLRAGSNEKLFF.

The genes are TRBV4-3 and TRBJ2-1; D gene ambiguous. CDR1 and CDR2 from the germline V gene are LGHNA and YSLEER. The CDR3 totals 13 residues. V lost 4 bases and J lost 6, with 10 bases in between. CDR3 DNA sequence: TGCGCCAGCAGCCCCGGAACAGTCAATGAGCAGTTCTTC. Translated, it gives CASSPGTVNEQFF.

This chain joins TRBV5-4 and TRBJ1-1, with D hard to call. Trimming took off 3 bases at V and 5 bases at J, with 11 bases between the two ends. The CDR3 extends over 13 amino acids. Germline values: CDR1 SGHNT, CDR2 YYREEE (reference sequence). As DNA, the CDR3 is TGTGCCAGCAGCTCTGGGGAGGGAACTGAAGCTTTCTTT. Its protein product is CASSSGEGTEAFF.

V and J are TRBV5-4 and TRBJ2-3; D might be TRBD1 (5 bases). This CDR3 is built from 18 residues. V lost 0 bases and J 2 bases, leaving 19 bases between the germline ends. Germline CDR1 SGHNT, CDR2 YYREEE (reference sequence). The CDR3 DNA reads TGTGCCAGCAGCTTGGATCAGGCAGGGCCGGTCCACACAGATACGCAGTATTTT. Protein sequence: CASSLDQAGPVHTDTQYF. The full variable domain, in which reference TRBV5-4 and TRBJ2-3 provide the parts outside the CDR3, is ETGVTQSPTHLIKTRGQQVTLRCSSQSGHNTVSWYQQALGQGPQFIFQYYREEENGRGNFPPRFSGLQFPNYSSELNVNALELDDSALYLCASSLDQAGPVHTDTQYFGPGTRLTVL.

The chain combines TRBV9 with TRBJ1-4, with D perhaps TRBD1 (6 bases). The CDR3 totals 15 residues. CDR1 is SGDLS, CDR2 YYNGEE, per germline. V lost 4 bases to trimming and J lost 3 bases, with 13 bases between them. This CDR3 is CASSPQGLANEKLFF. The CDR3 DNA is TGTGCCAGCAGCCCACAGGGTTTGGCTAATGAAAAACTGTTTTTT.